One T cell receptor beta chain is described in this entry. Germline V lookup: CDR1 PRHDT, CDR2 FYEKMQ (reference sequence). The CDR3 is 15 residues long. V lost 5 bases to trimming and J lost 2 bases, with 10 bases between them. The data were taken from a study of blood T cell repertoires in COVID-19. Study overall: The United States, Italy and Spain provided the acute and convalescent COVID-19 samples. T cells, B-cell-depleted T cells, or PBMCs provided the cDNA or gDNA that served as material.

In the study's own analysis: Reference gene primer amplification yielded estimated nucleated cell counts. Assay used: immunoSEQ multiplex PCR; TCRdb lists only in-frame clones, some missing. V, J and clone size were drawn from that table, and D and trimming were deduced from the DNA. The sample includes roughly 300,000 clones, roughly 85% of them seen just once. This chain connects TRBV13 to TRBJ2-6; the D is unclear. Sequencing input: peripheral blood. This receptor was taken from a human donor in a cohort sampled during active COVID-19. The chain's CDR3 is CASSPPGAGANVLTF. The CDR3 nucleotides are TGTGCCAGCAGCCCCCCAGGTGCTGGGGCCAACGTCCTGACTTTC.